These 32 T cell receptor beta chains came from one sample sequenced in a study of shared clonotypes between healthy human individuals. Libraries were prepared by immunoSEQ multiplex PCR; TCRdb keeps only in-frame clonotypes and omits some of them. The sample records 450,000 to 500,000 clones, roughly 85% being singletons. Sequencing was performed on PBMCs. Receptors were obtained from a woman between 40 and 55 years old in good health. Some clones in this sample may be carry-over from other donors' samples.

This clone turned up a few times. The chain joins TRBV18 to TRBJ2-7; 12 nucleotides agree with TRBD2. The CDR3 has 15 residues. V shed 0 bases and J 6 bases; nucleotides not matched to a gene: 3. In germline, CDR1 is KGHSH, CDR2 LQKENI. The CDR3 spells CASSPPTSGRSEQYF. CDR3 in DNA: TGTGCCAGCTCACCACCGACTAGCGGGAGATCCGAGCAGTACTTC.

The V and J genes are TRBV30 and TRBJ2-7; tentative D call: TRBD2 (5 bases). CDR3 length equals 12 residues. Trimming removed 2 bases from V and 6 bases from J, with 11 bases in between. Per the germline V gene, CDR1 is GTSNPN and CDR2 is SVGIG (reference sequence). The DNA for the CDR3 is TGTGCCTGGAGTAGCGGCTTCGGCGAGCAGTACTTC. Translation gives CAWSSGFGEQYF. The full variable domain, completed using reference TRBV30 and TRBJ2-7, is SQTIHQWPATLVQPVGSPLSLECTVEGTSNPNLYWYRQAAGRGLQLLFYSVGIGQISSEVPQNLSASRPQDRQFILSSKKLLLSDSGFYLCAWSSGFGEQYFGPGTRLTVT.

For this clone: The sample contains more than one DNA sequence encoding this CDR3. V usage is TRBV18 and J usage is TRBJ2-7; D gene unclear. The V gene's germline CDR1 is KGHSH and CDR2 LQKENI. The CDR3 runs to 12 residues. V gave up 4 bases and J gave up 3 bases, with 7 bases separating them. This chain's CDR3 is CASSRDNYEQYF. CDR3 nucleotides: TGTGCCAGCTCACGTGACAACTACGAGCAGTACTTC.

The chain is built from TRBV2 and TRBJ2-3, with D maybe TRBD2 (6 bases). With 3 bases removed from V and 6 bases from J, the gap between germline ends came to 19 bases. The V gene's germline CDR1 is SNHLY and CDR2 FYNNEI. The CDR3 runs 16 residues. CDR3 DNA: TGTGCCAGCAGTGAGGTCTCTAGCGACCTCTTGGATACGCAGTATTTT. Translated: CASSEVSSDLLDTQYF.

This clone was observed once. The J gene is TRBJ2-5, the V gene TRBV19; no clear D gene. The CDR3 is made up of 15 amino acids. With 1 base removed from V and 4 bases from J, the gap between germline ends came to 13 bases. Looked up from germline, CDR1 is LNHDA and CDR2 is SQIVND (reference sequence). The DNA for the CDR3 is TGTGCCAGTAGTATAGGTCAGTGGGATTCAGAGACCCAGTACTTC. This gives the protein CASSIGQWDSETQYF. The full variable domain, rest sourced from reference TRBV19 and TRBJ2-5, is DGGITQSPKYLFRKEGQNVTLSCEQNLNHDAMYWYRQDPGQGLRLIYYSQIVNDFQKGDIAEGYSVSREKKESFPLTVTSAQKNPTAFYLCASSIGQWDSETQYFGPGTRLLVL.

The CDR3 coding sequence is TGTGCCAGCAGCTTAGTCCCCGGGACCCCGTACGAGCAGTACTTC. Its protein product is CASSLVPGTPYEQYF. The chain combines TRBV7-3 with TRBJ2-7, with D tentatively TRBD1 or TRBD2 (5 bases each). CDR3 length: 15 amino acids. The V end lost 2 bases, the J end lost 4 bases, and 15 bases lay between the germline ends. Germline V gives CDR1 SGHTA, CDR2 FQGTGA.

The DNA of the CDR3 is TGTGCCACCAGCAGCGGGACTAGCGGGAGGGCCAGGGGAGATACGCAGTATTTT. As protein: CATSSGTSGRARGDTQYF. V is TRBV15 and J is TRBJ2-3, with TRBD2 matching 16 bases. In germline, CDR1 is LNHNV, CDR2 YYDKDF (reference sequence). The length of the CDR3 is 18 residues. Trimming removed 3 bases from V and 5 bases from J; junction bases left unmatched: 8. The variable domain in full, with the rest retrieved from reference TRBV15 and TRBJ2-3, is DAMVIQNPRYQVTQFGKPVTLSCSQTLNHNVMYWYQQKSSQAPKLLFHYYDKDFNNEADTPDNFQSRRPNTSFCFLDIRSPGLGDTAMYLCATSSGTSGRARGDTQYFGPGTRLTVL.

The chain joins TRBV6-4 to TRBJ2-1; 9 bases agree with TRBD2. The CDR3 length is 17 residues. J lost 2 bases, V lost 4 bases, and 9 bases had no gene match. The germline V gene has CDR1 MRHNA and CDR2 SNTAGT. The CDR3 DNA reads as TGTGCCAGCAGTGCCGATTCTAGCGGGGAGGCCTACAATGAGCAGTTCTTC. Its translation: CASSADSSGEAYNEQFF.

The chain couples TRBV19 to TRBJ1-5; no definite D call. The CDR3 contains 14 residues. Trimming left V 9 bases short and J 2 bases short, with 14 bases between. Per the germline V gene, CDR1 is LNHDA and CDR2 is SQIVND (reference sequence). CDR3 in amino acids: CASQRRSGNQPQHF. The CDR3 coding sequence is TGTGCCAGCCAAAGGAGGTCAGGCAATCAGCCCCAGCATTTT.

The chain combines TRBV7-3 with TRBJ1-2, with a tentative D call TRBD1 (5 bases). CDR1 SGHTA and CDR2 FQGTGA come from the germline V gene. The CDR3 is 16 residues long. The V end lost 5 bases, the J end lost 3 bases, and 19 bases lay between the germline ends. In DNA, the CDR3 is TGTGCCAGCAGCCCCGAGGGGCGCCTTCCGGACTATGGCTACACCTTC. It yields the protein CASSPEGRLPDYGYTF.

This clone was observed a handful of times. The rearrangement uses TRBV28 and TRBJ2-4; TRBD2 matches 11 bases. J gave up 5 bases and V 4 bases, and 1 base lay outside the gene matches. CDR3 length: 14 amino acids. CDR1 is MDHEN and CDR2 is SYDVKM in the germline V gene. The CDR3 region is CASSSLAGENIQYF. The CDR3 region has the DNA TGTGCCAGCAGTTCACTAGCGGGAGAAAACATTCAGTACTTC.

The chain uses TRBV28 and TRBJ2-7; 7 positions match TRBD1. Germline assignment: CDR1 MDHEN and CDR2 SYDVKM. V was clipped by 2 bases and J by 1 base; unmatched bases: 5. The CDR3 is 15 amino acids. CDR3 protein: CASSLTGVQSYEQYF. The CDR3 coding sequence is TGTGCCAGCAGTTTAACAGGGGTTCAATCCTACGAGCAGTACTTC.

This clone was counted many times. The chain links TRBV4-2 to TRBJ2-6; D not certain. CDR1 is LGHNA, CDR2 YNFKEQ, per germline. The V and J ends lost 0 bases and 0 bases respectively, with 9 bases between them. This CDR3 has 17 amino acids. The CDR3 region is CASSQDGSLSGANVLTF. The CDR3 DNA reads TGTGCCAGCAGCCAAGATGGCAGTCTCTCTGGGGCCAACGTCCTGACTTTC.

The chain couples TRBV29-1 to TRBJ2-7, with D perhaps matching TRBD2 (6 bases). The CDR3 extends over 14 amino acids. V was clipped by 3 bases and J by 4 bases, with 16 bases between them. Germline V lookup: CDR1 SQVTM, CDR2 ANQGSEA. CDR3 residues: CSVDGGAFGYEQYF. The CDR3 coding sequence is TGCAGCGTTGATGGCGGGGCGTTCGGGTACGAGCAGTACTTC.

Turning to this clone: Other DNA variants within this sample encode the same CDR3. The chain links TRBV9 to TRBJ2-7, with 8 bases fitting TRBD2. Trimming cost V 0 bases and J 2 bases; bases outside gene matches: 4. This CDR3 comprises 15 residues. Germline loops: CDR1 SGDLS, CDR2 YYNGEE. CDR3 protein: CASSVEAGGPYEQYF. The CDR3 nucleotides read TGTGCCAGCAGCGTAGAGGCGGGAGGCCCCTACGAGCAGTACTTC. The entire variable domain, with the rest obtained from reference TRBV9 and TRBJ2-7, is as follows: DSGVTQTPKHLITATGQRVTLRCSPRSGDLSVYWYQQSLDQGLQFLIQYYNGEERAKGNILERFSAQQFPDLHSELNLSSLELGDSALYFCASSVEAGGPYEQYFGPGTRLTVT.

V is TRBV19 and J is TRBJ2-3; 9 bases are shared with TRBD1. This CDR3 comprises 13 residues. V trimming: 5 bases; J trimming: 9 bases; junction bases outside the gene matches: 6. Germline V gene sequence: CDR1 LNHDA, CDR2 SQIVND (reference sequence). The CDR3: CASSPSGTGTQYF. The CDR3 region has the DNA TGTGCCAGTAGTCCTTCCGGGACAGGGACGCAGTATTTT.

This chain connects TRBV5-4 to TRBJ2-7; D could derive from TRBD1 or TRBD2 (6 bases each). V was shortened by 1 base and J by 5 bases, with 13 bases between the two germline ends. The CDR3 totals 14 residues. Germline lookup yields CDR1 SGHNT and CDR2 YYREEE (reference sequence). CDR3 DNA sequence: TGTGCCAGCAGCTTGTCGGGGGCTGCTCACGAGCAGTACTTC. This codes for CASSLSGAAHEQYF.

This clone was detected ten times or more. This chain links TRBV28 with TRBJ2-1; 12 bases are a match to TRBD2. The CDR3 contains 17 residues. V trimming: 3 bases; J trimming: 5 bases; junction bases outside the gene matches: 8. The germline gives CDR1 MDHEN, CDR2 SYDVKM. The CDR3 DNA is TGTGCCAGCAGTTTTCCCCGACTAGCGGGAGTTAACAATGAGCAGTTCTTC. Its protein product is CASSFPRLAGVNNEQFF.

The rearrangement uses TRBV7-2 and TRBJ2-7; D remains unclear. The CDR3 loop spans 14 amino acids. Trimming removed 2 bases at V and 0 bases at J, with 8 bases between. Germline CDR1 and CDR2: SGHTA and FQGNSA. The DNA for the CDR3 is TGTGCCAGCAGCTTACGATCGAGCTCCTACGAGCAGTACTTC. Translating gives CASSLRSSSYEQYF.

V usage is TRBV15 and J usage is TRBJ2-3; no clear D. V was clipped by 0 bases and J by 5 bases, with 9 bases between them. There are 14 residues in the CDR3. Germline V gives CDR1 LNHNV, CDR2 YYDKDF (reference sequence). In DNA, the CDR3 is TGTGCCACCAGCAGAGATCCCGGCCAAGATACGCAGTATTTT. Translating it yields CATSRDPGQDTQYF.

The chain employs TRBV5-1 and TRBJ1-4; 8 nucleotides line up with TRBD1. CDR3 length: 15 amino acids. The germline gives CDR1 SGHRS, CDR2 YFSETQ. J lost 11 bases, V lost 4 bases, and 13 bases had no gene match. The CDR3 is CASSPTRQGARKLFF. The CDR3 region has the DNA TGCGCCAGCAGCCCCACCAGGCAGGGGGCGCGGAAACTGTTTTTT. The whole variable domain, filled in from reference TRBV5-1 and TRBJ1-4, reads KAGVTQTPRYLIKTRGQQVTLSCSPISGHRSVSWYQQTPGQGLQFLFEYFSETQRNKGNFPGRFSGRQFSNSRSEMNVSTLELGDSALYLCASSPTRQGARKLFFGSGTQLSVL.

The chain joins TRBV18 to TRBJ2-3; D call uncertain. The CDR3 length is 14 residues. The germline CDR1 and CDR2 sequences are KGHSH and LQKENI. V was clipped by 3 bases and J by 4 bases, with 11 bases between them. CDR3: CASSPRNSPDTQYF. The CDR3 bases are TGTGCCAGCTCACCCAGGAATAGCCCAGATACGCAGTATTTT.

The chain uses TRBV9 and TRBJ2-2; D possibly corresponds to TRBD2 (6 bases). The V gene's germline CDR1 is SGDLS and CDR2 YYNGEE. This CDR3 is 12 amino acids long. Between the trimmed V and J ends, which lost 4 bases and 5 bases, there was a span of 6 bases. The CDR3 is CASSRETGELFF. CDR3 nucleotide sequence: TGTGCCAGCAGCCGGGAGACCGGGGAGCTGTTTTTT.

The chain uses TRBV6-5 and TRBJ2-7, with D maybe TRBD2 (6 bases). This CDR3 spans 16 amino acids. V was shortened by 2 bases and J by 4 bases, with 18 bases between the two germline ends. The germline CDR1 and CDR2 sequences are MNHEY and SVGAGI. The CDR3: CASSYGGAGLGYEQYF. As DNA, the CDR3 is TGTGCCAGCAGTTACGGCGGGGCGGGACTGGGATACGAGCAGTACTTC.

Only a few counts were recorded for this clone. This chain uses TRBV2 with TRBJ2-5, with D tentatively TRBD2 (5 bases). The CDR3 sequence is 13 residues long. With 6 bases removed from V and 2 bases from J, the gap between germline ends came to 10 bases. The germline V gene encodes CDR1 SNHLY and CDR2 FYNNEI. The CDR3 spells CASSRGDQETQYF. The CDR3 DNA reads as TGTGCCAGCAGCCGGGGAGATCAAGAGACCCAGTACTTC.

The genes are TRBV4-1 and TRBJ2-1; D may correspond to TRBD1 or TRBD2 (5 bases each). The CDR3 covers 15 residues. V was pared by 6 bases and J by 0 bases, with 12 bases between. The V gene's germline CDR1 is MGHRA and CDR2 YSYEKL. The CDR3 loop reads CASRRDPLSYNEQFF. For the CDR3, the DNA is TGCGCCAGCAGGAGGGACCCTCTCTCCTACAATGAGCAGTTCTTC.

V and J are TRBV28 and TRBJ2-3, with TRBD1 matching over 11 bases. The CDR3 has 16 residues. After removal of 7 bases from V and 2 bases from J, the junction contained 8 bases not matched to a gene. Germline CDR1 MDHEN, CDR2 SYDVKM. The CDR3 coding sequence is TGTGCCAGCACCAAGGACAGGGGGCCGATCACAGATACGCAGTATTTT. Translating gives CASTKDRGPITDTQYF.

The chain combines TRBV6-5 with TRBJ1-6; D gene uncertain. V was trimmed by 0 bases and J by 7 bases, leaving 13 bases between them. The CDR3 sequence is 16 residues long. The germline V gene encodes CDR1 MNHEY and CDR2 SVGAGI. Here the CDR3 reads CASSYSSLGGNSPLHF. CDR3 DNA sequence: TGTGCCAGCAGTTACTCGAGCCTCGGCGGGAATTCACCCCTCCACTTT.

V and J are TRBV15 and TRBJ1-1; D is ambiguous. Germline CDR1 is LNHNV and CDR2 is YYDKDF (reference sequence). Trimming left V 0 bases short and J 1 base short, with 6 bases between. This CDR3 is 14 amino acids long. CDR3 in amino acids: CATSRDHQNTEAFF. The CDR3 DNA is TGTGCCACCAGCAGAGACCATCAGAACACTGAAGCTTTCTTT. Full variable domain (remainder filled in from reference TRBV15 and TRBJ1-1): DAMVIQNPRYQVTQFGKPVTLSCSQTLNHNVMYWYQQKSSQAPKLLFHYYDKDFNNEADTPDNFQSRRPNTSFCFLDIRSPGLGDTAMYLCATSRDHQNTEAFFGQGTRLTVV.

This clone was counted a few times. The same CDR3 can be traced to other DNA sequences in this sample. The chain is built from TRBV7-9 and TRBJ1-1; possibly TRBD1 for D (6 bases). CDR1 is SEHNR and CDR2 is FQNEAQ in the germline V gene (reference sequence). The V end was cut by 1 base, the J end by 5 bases, with 11 bases between. CDR3 length: 14 residues. Here the CDR3 DNA reads TGTGCCAGCAGCTTAGAGACGAGGGGGACTGAAGCTTTCTTT. Translation: CASSLETRGTEAFF.

There are a few counts of this clone. The chain carries TRBV5-6 and TRBJ1-1; D is uncertain. CDR3 length equals 12 residues. V was clipped by 0 bases and J by 8 bases, with 8 bases between them. CDR1 and CDR2 (germline): SGHDT, YYEEEE. CDR3: CASSLDGPEAFF. CDR3 DNA sequence: TGTGCCAGCAGCTTGGATGGCCCCGAAGCTTTCTTT. Full variable domain (outside the CDR3, taken from reference TRBV5-6 and TRBJ1-1): DAGVTQSPTHLIKTRGQQVTLRCSPKSGHDTVSWYQQALGQGPQFIFQYYEEEERQRGNFPDRFSGHQFPNYSSELNVNALLLGDSALYLCASSLDGPEAFFGQGTRLTVV.

This clone was observed a single time. The chain is built from TRBV28 and TRBJ2-1; TRBD1 or TRBD2 may be the D gene (5 bases each). V dropped 6 bases and J dropped 4 bases, with 10 bases sitting between them. The CDR3 totals 13 residues. CDR1 is MDHEN and CDR2 is SYDVKM in the germline V gene. CDR3 DNA: TGTGCCAGCAGCAGAGGGGTTTACAATGAGCAGTTCTTC. This codes for CASSRGVYNEQFF.